This T cell receptor (beta chain) was sequenced for a study of T cell responses to AZD1222 COVID-19 vaccine. Findings and limits, study-wide: The study found vaccine-associated CD4 TCRs spanning spike, dominant at 160-218 and 743-854. Donors skewed white British and female; clonal diversity was possibly underestimated.

CDR1 and CDR2 from the germline V gene are GTSNPN and SVGIG (reference sequence). CDR3 length equals 13 residues. Trimming stripped 3 bases from V and 3 bases from J, with 8 bases between. Of note for this clone: What it binds is not known.

This table comes from immunoSEQ multiplex PCR, and its TCRdb copy is limited to in-frame clones, with some not included. In the table there are around 130,000 clones, about 90% of which are singletons. The chain has TRBV30 and TRBJ2-2; no firm D call. The clonotype was recovered from an adult in good health. The specimen comprised peripheral blood, sampled on day 0 of AZD1222 vaccination. The CDR3 protein is CAWRRMDTGELFF. CDR3 nucleotide sequence: TGTGCCTGGAGAAGGATGGACACCGGGGAGCTGTTTTTT.